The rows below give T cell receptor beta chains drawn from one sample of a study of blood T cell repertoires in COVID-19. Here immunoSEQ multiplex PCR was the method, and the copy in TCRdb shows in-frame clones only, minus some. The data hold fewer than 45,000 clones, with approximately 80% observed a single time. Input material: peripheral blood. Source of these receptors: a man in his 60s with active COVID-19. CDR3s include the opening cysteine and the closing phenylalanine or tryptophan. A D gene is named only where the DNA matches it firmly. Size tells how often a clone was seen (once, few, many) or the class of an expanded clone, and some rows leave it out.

CDR3nt: TGTGCCAGCAGCCGACGGGAGTATGGCTACACCTTC
CDR3aa: CASSRREYGYTF
abundance: -
j_gene: TRBJ1-2
d_gene: -
v_gene: TRBV11-2

CDR3nt: TGTGCCAGCAGTGACGTCTTTTTACGGGGGGGCCTCCATGAGCAGTTCTTC
CDR3aa: CASSDVFLRGGLHEQFF
abundance: -
j_gene: TRBJ2-1
d_gene: TRBD2
v_gene: TRBV6-4

CDR3nt: TGTGCCAGCAGCTCGATCCTGGACAGGGGACGCTACGAGCAGTACTTC
CDR3aa: CASSSILDRGRYEQYF
abundance: -
j_gene: TRBJ2-7
d_gene: TRBD1
v_gene: TRBV7-2

CDR3nt: TGTGCCAGCAGGGCCGACAGGACATACCAAGAGACCCAGTACTTC
CDR3aa: CASRADRTYQETQYF
abundance: -
j_gene: TRBJ2-5
d_gene: -
v_gene: TRBV6-5

CDR3nt: TGTGCTAGCAGCCCCGGGCGGGTCACACGCGGCGAGACCCAGTACTTC
CDR3aa: CASSPGRVTRGETQYF
abundance: -
j_gene: TRBJ2-5
d_gene: -
v_gene: TRBV7-7

CDR3nt: TGTGCCAGTAGTATTCCGGGGACTAGCGGGACCGTTAAGCAGTTCTTC
CDR3aa: CASSIPGTSGTVKQFF
abundance: medium-sized
j_gene: TRBJ2-1
d_gene: TRBD2
v_gene: TRBV19

CDR3nt: TGTGCCAGCAGTTTGACAGGTGATTCACCCCTCCACTTT
CDR3aa: CASSLTGDSPLHF
abundance: few
j_gene: TRBJ1-6
d_gene: -
v_gene: TRBV12-3/TRBV12-4

CDR3nt: TGCGCCAGCACCTGGGGAGCGGAGAACACCGGGGAGCTGTTTTTT
CDR3aa: CASTWGAENTGELFF
abundance: -
j_gene: TRBJ2-2
d_gene: -
v_gene: TRBV5-1

CDR3nt: TGTGCCAGCAGTTTATCCGGACAGAACTATGGCTACACCTTC
CDR3aa: CASSLSGQNYGYTF
abundance: -
j_gene: TRBJ1-2
d_gene: -
v_gene: TRBV27

CDR3nt: TGTGCCAGCAGTCAATGGAGTGAGGATACGCAGTATTTT
CDR3aa: CASSQWSEDTQYF
abundance: -
j_gene: TRBJ2-3
d_gene: -
v_gene: TRBV6-5

CDR3nt: TGTGCCAGCAGATCCGCGCTAGCGGGAGTGTCGGATACGCAGTATTTT
CDR3aa: CASRSALAGVSDTQYF
abundance: -
j_gene: TRBJ2-3
d_gene: TRBD2
v_gene: TRBV27

CDR3nt: TGTGCCAGCAGTTTTAAACCAGGAGGTACTCATGGCTACACCTTC
CDR3aa: CASSFKPGGTHGYTF
abundance: -
j_gene: TRBJ1-2
d_gene: -
v_gene: TRBV27

CDR3nt: TGTGCCAGCAGTGGACCGCGGGTGTCCTCTGGAAACACCATATATTTT
CDR3aa: CASSGPRVSSGNTIYF
abundance: -
j_gene: TRBJ1-3
d_gene: -
v_gene: TRBV2

CDR3nt: TGCAGCGTTGGGACAGAGCCTGGAAACACCATATATTTT
CDR3aa: CSVGTEPGNTIYF
abundance: -
j_gene: TRBJ1-3
d_gene: -
v_gene: TRBV29-1

CDR3nt: TGTGCCAGCAGCCGGGACAGGGCGTACGAGCAGTACTTC
CDR3aa: CASSRDRAYEQYF
abundance: few
j_gene: TRBJ2-7
d_gene: TRBD1
v_gene: TRBV6-5

CDR3nt: TGTGCCAGCAAGCGTAGTTCGGATACGCAGTATTTT
CDR3aa: CASKRSSDTQYF
abundance: few
j_gene: TRBJ2-3
d_gene: -
v_gene: TRBV28

CDR3nt: TGTGCCAGCAGTTACCTGGGACAGGGGGCTCGATACGAGCAGTACTTC
CDR3aa: CASSYLGQGARYEQYF
abundance: few
j_gene: TRBJ2-7
d_gene: TRBD1
v_gene: TRBV6-2/TRBV6-3

CDR3nt: TGTGCCTGGAGTAATACAGGGGTACCTGAAGCTTTCTTT
CDR3aa: CAWSNTGVPEAFF
abundance: -
j_gene: TRBJ1-1
d_gene: TRBD1
v_gene: TRBV30

CDR3nt: TGTGCCATTGGGCGGGGATTGAACACCGGGGAGCTGTTTTTT
CDR3aa: CAIGRGLNTGELFF
abundance: -
j_gene: TRBJ2-2
d_gene: -
v_gene: TRBV13

CDR3nt: TGTGCCCAAACAGGGGCCTACGAGCAGTACTTC
CDR3aa: CAQTGAYEQYF
abundance: few
j_gene: TRBJ2-7
d_gene: TRBD1
v_gene: TRBV30

CDR3nt: TGTGCCAGCAGCCAAGGGGGACAGCTCTACGAGCAGTACTTC
CDR3aa: CASSQGGQLYEQYF
abundance: -
j_gene: TRBJ2-7
d_gene: TRBD1
v_gene: TRBV3-1/TRBV3-2

CDR3nt: TGCGCCAGCAGCCCAACCAACAGGGGCACCTACAATGAGCAGTTCTTC
CDR3aa: CASSPTNRGTYNEQFF
abundance: -
j_gene: TRBJ2-1
d_gene: TRBD1
v_gene: TRBV5-1

CDR3nt: TGTGCCAGTAGTATCAGGGTAGATACGCAGTATTTT
CDR3aa: CASSIRVDTQYF
abundance: -
j_gene: TRBJ2-3
d_gene: -
v_gene: TRBV19

CDR3nt: TGTGCCAGCAGTTACTCTCTAGCGGGAGGGCCAGATACGCAGTATTTT
CDR3aa: CASSYSLAGGPDTQYF
abundance: -
j_gene: TRBJ2-3
d_gene: TRBD2
v_gene: TRBV6-2/TRBV6-3

CDR3nt: TGTGCCAGCAGTCTCCCAGGGGGCGGAAAACTGTTTTTT
CDR3aa: CASSLPGGGKLFF
abundance: few
j_gene: TRBJ1-4
d_gene: TRBD1
v_gene: TRBV28

CDR3nt: TGTGCCAGCAGCTTCCAGGGTGCAGATACGCAGTATTTT
CDR3aa: CASSFQGADTQYF
abundance: -
j_gene: TRBJ2-3
d_gene: -
v_gene: TRBV7-9

CDR3nt: TGTGCCAGCACCCGACGGAGGGTTGAGGCAGATACGCAGTATTTT
CDR3aa: CASTRRRVEADTQYF
abundance: few
j_gene: TRBJ2-3
d_gene: -
v_gene: TRBV7-9

CDR3nt: TGTGCCAGCAGTTCTACCGGGACAGGGGACGAGCAGTACTTC
CDR3aa: CASSSTGTGDEQYF
abundance: once
j_gene: TRBJ2-7
d_gene: TRBD1
v_gene: TRBV28

CDR3nt: TGTGCCAGCAGCGTAGGGGTCGGGCTAGCGGGAGTTGAGCAGTACTTC
CDR3aa: CASSVGVGLAGVEQYF
abundance: -
j_gene: TRBJ2-7
d_gene: TRBD2
v_gene: TRBV9

CDR3nt: TGCAGTGTTGGTAGTGAAAAACTGTTTTTT
CDR3aa: CSVGSEKLFF
abundance: few
j_gene: TRBJ1-4
d_gene: -
v_gene: TRBV20-1

CDR3nt: TGTGCCGTAGGACAGGGTGGAGATGGCTACACCTTC
CDR3aa: CAVGQGGDGYTF
abundance: few
j_gene: TRBJ1-2
d_gene: TRBD1
v_gene: TRBV6-5

CDR3nt: TGTGCCAGCAGCTCCGACAGGGAACGGCAGTACTTC
CDR3aa: CASSSDRERQYF
abundance: few
j_gene: TRBJ2-7
d_gene: TRBD1
v_gene: TRBV7-2